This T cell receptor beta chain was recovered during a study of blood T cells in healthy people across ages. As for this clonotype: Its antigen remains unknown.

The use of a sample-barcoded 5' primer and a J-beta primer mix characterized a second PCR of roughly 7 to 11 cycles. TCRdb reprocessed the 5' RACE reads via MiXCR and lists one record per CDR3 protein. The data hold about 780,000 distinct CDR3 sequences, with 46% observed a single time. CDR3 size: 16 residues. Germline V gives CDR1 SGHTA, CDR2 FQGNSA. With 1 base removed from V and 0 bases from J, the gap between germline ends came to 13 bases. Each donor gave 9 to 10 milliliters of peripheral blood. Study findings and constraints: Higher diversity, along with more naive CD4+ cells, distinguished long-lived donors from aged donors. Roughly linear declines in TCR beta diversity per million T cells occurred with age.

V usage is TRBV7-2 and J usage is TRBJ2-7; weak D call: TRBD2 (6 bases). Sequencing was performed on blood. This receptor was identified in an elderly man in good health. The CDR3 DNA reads TGTGCCAGCAGCTTAGTTGGCGGGACTGGCTCCTACGAGCAGTACTTC. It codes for CASSLVGGTGSYEQYF.